The clone carrying this T cell receptor (beta chain) was recorded only once. Self-reported history from a screening survey and questionnaire set each donor's cohort. These data come from a study of blood T cell repertoires in COVID-19. Study at large: COVID-19 samples collected from the United States, Italy and Spain covered acute and convalescent phases.

Per the original methods: Cell counts per sample came from amplifying reference gene primers. Sequencing was performed with immunoSEQ multiplex PCR; in TCRdb, only in-frame clones are kept and a portion is missing. V, J and clone size were drawn from that table, and D and trimming were deduced from the DNA. The sample records about 230,000 clones, around 92% being singletons. This CDR3 contains 13 residues. The germline V gene has CDR1 SQVTM and CDR2 ANQGSEA. V was pared by 4 bases and J by 4 bases, with 6 bases of the junction left unmatched. The chain recombines TRBV29-1 with TRBJ1-2; 7 positions match TRBD1. The sequencing sample was made of PBMCs or T cells enriched from blood (not recorded which). This sequence originates from a woman aged 30 to 39 with acute COVID-19. The DNA for the CDR3 is TGCAGCGTTGTAAGGGACAGCCGCTATGGCTACACCTTC. The encoded protein is CSVVRDSRYGYTF.